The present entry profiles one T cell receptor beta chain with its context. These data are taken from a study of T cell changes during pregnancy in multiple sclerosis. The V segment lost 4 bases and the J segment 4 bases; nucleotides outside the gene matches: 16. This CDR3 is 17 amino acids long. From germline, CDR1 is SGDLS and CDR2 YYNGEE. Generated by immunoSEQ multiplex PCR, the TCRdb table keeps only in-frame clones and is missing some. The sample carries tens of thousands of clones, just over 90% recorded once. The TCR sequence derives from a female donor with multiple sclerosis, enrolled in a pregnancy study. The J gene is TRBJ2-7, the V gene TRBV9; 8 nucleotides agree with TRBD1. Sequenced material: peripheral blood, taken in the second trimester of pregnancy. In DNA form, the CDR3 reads TGTGCCAGCAGCCGCTCCATACCAGGGGGCGTCAGGTACGAGCAGTACTTC. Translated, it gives CASSRSIPGGVRYEQYF. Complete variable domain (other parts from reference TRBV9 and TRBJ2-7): DSGVTQTPKHLITATGQRVTLRCSPRSGDLSVYWYQQSLDQGLQFLIQYYNGEERAKGNILERFSAQQFPDLHSELNLSSLELGDSALYFCASSRSIPGGVRYEQYFGPGTRLTVT.